This TCR beta chain comes out of a study of cytomegalovirus exposure and HLA in healthy donors. PCR amplification relied on 60 Vbeta primers (plus 13 Jbeta primers). Here immunoSEQ multiplex PCR was the method, and the copy in TCRdb shows in-frame clones only, minus some. This sample has approximately 180,000 clones, with 81% found just once. Turning to this clone: The antigen remains unidentified.

Notes on the study in general: Common viral pathogens seemed, in a later analysis, to connect with several of the most significant clusters. Associated with cytomegalovirus, according to the listing, were 150 to 200 TCR beta chains.

This CDR3 spans 15 amino acids. V was trimmed by 1 base and J by 6 bases, leaving 12 bases between them. Germline CDR1 reads MNHEY; CDR2 reads SMNVEV (reference sequence). This rearrangement joins TRBV27 to TRBJ2-2; the D gene is possibly TRBD2 (5 bases). Input material: PBMCs. The receptor was isolated from a man between 18 and 35 years old in good health and CMV-seronegative. CDR3 residues: CASSLLRAQAGELFF. In DNA, the CDR3 is TGTGCCAGCAGTTTATTGCGGGCGCAAGCCGGGGAGCTGTTTTTT.